These 8 T cell receptor beta chains were all obtained from the same sample, sequenced in a study of PD-L1 blockade in urothelial cancer. TCRdb's table, derived via immunoSEQ multiplex PCR, lists solely in-frame clones and lacks some. Among about 120,000 clones listed, 86% were seen once. Sample time point: peripheral blood 6 weeks after treatment start. The specimen was PBMCs, collected around atezolizumab (anti-PD-L1) treatment. These receptors were collected from a man over 45 with urothelial cancer.

The CDR3 spells CASSVGQGGLTEAFF. In DNA form, the CDR3 reads TGTGCCAGCAGCGTGGGACAGGGAGGTCTCACTGAAGCTTTCTTT. The rearrangement joins TRBV7-2 to TRBJ1-1; 9 positions agree with TRBD1. Germline V gene lookup returns CDR1 SGHTA and CDR2 FQGNSA. Unmatched junction bases numbered 8, after V lost 5 bases and J lost 4 bases. There are 15 residues in the CDR3.

This clone was observed a single time. The chain links TRBV5-1 to TRBJ2-5; 9 positions agree with TRBD2. V shed 4 bases and J 2 bases; nucleotides not matched to a gene: 6. Germline V CDR1 and CDR2: SGHRS, YFSETQ. CDR3 size: 15 residues. DNA of the CDR3: TGCGCCAGCAGCCCCCGGACTAGCGTACAAGAGACCCAGTACTTC. Amino acid sequence: CASSPRTSVQETQYF.

This clone was seen only once. The rearrangement joins TRBV9 to TRBJ2-3, with 7 bases aligning to TRBD2. The trim removed 4 bases at V and 1 base at J, leaving 12 bases unmatched. The CDR3 has 17 residues. From germline, CDR1 is SGDLS and CDR2 YYNGEE. Here the CDR3 reads CASSNIPTSLGTDTQYF. Here the CDR3 DNA reads TGTGCCAGCAGCAATATACCGACTAGCCTCGGCACAGATACGCAGTATTTT.

The chain has TRBV7-8 and TRBJ1-3, with D possibly TRBD1 on 6 matching bases. The V gene lost 0 bases and the J gene lost 0 bases, with 15 bases spanning the gap. The V gene's germline CDR1 is SGHVS and CDR2 FQNEAQ. The length of the CDR3 is 18 residues. CDR3 region: CASSLALTGLVSGNTIYF. The CDR3 region has the DNA TGTGCCAGCAGCTTAGCTTTGACAGGTCTAGTCTCTGGAAACACCATATATTTT.

The chain employs TRBV30 and TRBJ2-5; TRBD2 matches at 10 bases. This CDR3 has 15 residues. V shed 4 bases and J 4 bases; nucleotides not matched to a gene: 9. Germline assignment: CDR1 GTSNPN and CDR2 SVGIG (reference sequence). The CDR3 bases are TGTGCCTGGACTAGCGGGAGATCCACGGTAGAGACCCAGTACTTC. Its protein is CAWTSGRSTVETQYF.

The chain is built from TRBV5-1 and TRBJ2-2; a weak D match, TRBD2 (6 bases). The CDR3 has 16 residues. Trimming removed 0 bases at V and 8 bases at J, with 17 bases between. CDR1 SGHRS and CDR2 YFSETQ come from the germline V gene. The CDR3 DNA reads as TGCGCCAGCAGCTTGGGTGTGGGACTCGCCGCGGGGGAGCTGTTTTTT. Translation: CASSLGVGLAAGELFF.

This chain links TRBV4-2 with TRBJ2-7, with 8 bases matching TRBD1. V gave up 0 bases and J gave up 2 bases; unmatched junction bases: 9. CDR1 LGHNA and CDR2 YNFKEQ come from the germline V gene. The CDR3 spans 17 residues. This chain's CDR3 is CASSQDRTTGVPYEQYF. The CDR3 bases are TGTGCCAGCAGCCAAGACCGGACGACAGGGGTCCCCTACGAGCAGTACTTC.

The CDR3 region is CASRSGLNTEAFF. CDR3 DNA: TGCGCCAGCAGGTCAGGGTTGAACACTGAAGCTTTCTTT. This chain uses TRBV5-1 with TRBJ1-1, with D possibly matching TRBD1 (5 bases). Germline V gene data show CDR1 as SGHRS and CDR2 as YFSETQ. The CDR3 is 13 residues long. V lost 5 bases to trimming and J lost 0 bases, with 8 bases between them.